This entry lists 32 T cell receptor beta chains sequenced from one sample in a study of T cell responses to AZD1222 COVID-19 vaccine. Generated by immunoSEQ multiplex PCR, the TCRdb table keeps only in-frame clones and is missing some. The sample gives 150,000 to 200,000 clones, roughly 89% of which show up once; approximately 1.8% is in the top ten. This specimen was peripheral blood, taken on day 0 of AZD1222 vaccination. These TCRs come from an adult in good health.

The chain joins TRBV7-3 to TRBJ2-6, with 7 bases lining up with TRBD1. V lost 5 bases and J lost 0; bases outside the gene matches: 7. The germline CDR1 and CDR2 sequences are SGHTA and FQGTGA. This CDR3 spans 17 amino acids. In DNA form, the CDR3 reads TGTGCCAGCAGCACGACAGGGCCCCTCTCTGGGGCCAACGTCCTGACTTTC. Translated, it gives CASSTTGPLSGANVLTF.

The rearrangement uses TRBV2 and TRBJ2-7; 10 bases map to TRBD1. The ends lost 7 bases at V and 6 bases at J; junction bases unmatched: 6. Germline V lookup: CDR1 SNHLY, CDR2 FYNNEI. This CDR3 is built from 13 residues. The CDR3 DNA reads TGTGCCAGCAAAAGGGACAGGGGACCCGAGCAGTACTTC. This encodes CASKRDRGPEQYF.

The chain has TRBV6-5 and TRBJ2-3; 8 bases match TRBD1. J gave up 2 bases and V 6 bases, and 4 bases lay outside the gene matches. The CDR3 runs to 14 residues. Germline CDR1 reads MNHEY; CDR2 reads SVGAGI. The CDR3 region has the DNA TGTGCCAGCAGAATGGACAGGGACACAGATACGCAGTATTTT. Translation: CASRMDRDTDTQYF.

The chain joins TRBV3-1 (or the pseudogene TRBV3-2) to TRBJ2-2; the match to TRBD2 covers 13 bases. The CDR3 spans 19 residues. From germline, CDR1 is LGHDT and CDR2 YNNKEL (reference sequence). V dropped 1 base and J dropped 2; count of bases not matched to a gene: 7. DNA of the CDR3: TGTGCCAGCAGCCAAGCTAAACTAGCGGGAGGGCCAAACACCGGGGAGCTGTTTTTT. As protein: CASSQAKLAGGPNTGELFF.

The J gene is TRBJ2-2, the V gene TRBV20-1, with TRBD2 identical over 7 bases. Germline assignment: CDR1 DFQATT and CDR2 SNEGSKA (reference sequence). CDR3 length equals 15 residues. V trimming: 3 bases; J trimming: 6 bases; junction bases outside the gene matches: 10. CDR3 protein: CSASHRSSGAGELFF. The CDR3 DNA reads as TGCAGTGCTAGTCATAGGTCTAGCGGTGCCGGGGAGCTGTTTTTT.

The chain recombines TRBV18 with TRBJ1-2, with D tentatively TRBD1 (6 bases). Trimming removed 0 bases at V and 2 bases at J, with 7 bases between. The CDR3 has 14 residues. The germline V gene has CDR1 KGHSH and CDR2 LQKENI. The CDR3 DNA sequence: TGTGCCAGCTCACCACCGAGGGGGAACTATGGCTACACCTTC. Protein product: CASSPPRGNYGYTF. The whole variable domain, remainder taken from reference TRBV18 and TRBJ1-2, is NAGVMQNPRHLVRRRGQEARLRCSPMKGHSHVYWYRQLPEEGLKFMVYLQKENIIDESGMPKERFSAEFPKEGPSILRIQQVVRGDSAAYFCASSPPRGNYGYTFGSGTRLTVV.

The CDR3 loop reads CASSIRGANYETQYF. The CDR3 DNA reads TGTGCCAGTAGTATTCGGGGGGCTAATTACGAGACCCAGTACTTC. The chain carries TRBV19 and TRBJ2-5, with a weak D call TRBD2 (7 bases). V was trimmed by 3 bases and J by 5 bases, leaving 16 bases between them. CDR3 size: 15 residues. The V gene's germline CDR1 is LNHDA and CDR2 SQIVND (reference sequence). Filled out from reference TRBV19 and TRBJ2-5, the complete variable domain reads DGGITQSPKYLFRKEGQNVTLSCEQNLNHDAMYWYRQDPGQGLRLIYYSQIVNDFQKGDIAEGYSVSREKKESFPLTVTSAQKNPTAFYLCASSIRGANYETQYFGPGTRLLVL.

This chain connects TRBV4-3 to TRBJ2-2, with D possibly TRBD2 on 6 matching bases. There are 15 residues in the CDR3. V shed 1 base and J shed 3 bases, with 9 bases lying between them. Germline V gene sequence: CDR1 LGHNA, CDR2 YSLEER. The CDR3, as DNA: TGCGCCAGCAGCCAAGCTGGCGGGGACACCGGGGAGCTGTTTTTT. Translation gives CASSQAGGDTGELFF.

The chain has TRBV25-1 and TRBJ2-3; 7 positions match TRBD1. The V segment lost 2 bases and the J segment 7 bases; nucleotides outside the gene matches: 9. Germline-derived CDR1 and CDR2 are MGHDK and SYGVNS. The CDR3 extends over 15 amino acids. CDR3: CASSEPPPRGHTQYF. The CDR3 coding sequence is TGTGCCAGCAGTGAACCCCCTCCAAGGGGGCATACGCAGTATTTT.

The CDR3 region has the DNA TGTGCCAGCAGCCAGAGTCCTACAGGGGCTGGAAACACCATATATTTT. Protein: CASSQSPTGAGNTIYF. The chain has TRBV7-7 and TRBJ1-3; 7 bases are a match to TRBD1. CDR1 is SSHAT and CDR2 is FNYEAQ in the germline V gene (reference sequence). Losses at the gene ends were 5 bases for V and 2 bases for J; bases not matched to a gene: 9. This CDR3 is 16 amino acids long.

V and J are TRBV7-6 and TRBJ2-2; 7 nucleotides agree with TRBD1. V dropped 4 bases and J dropped 4; count of bases not matched to a gene: 6. Germline CDR1 and CDR2: SGHVS and FNYEAQ. CDR3 length: 15 amino acids. The DNA for the CDR3 is TGTGCCAGCAGCTATACCGACAGGGCCACCGGGGAGCTGTTTTTT. It translates to CASSYTDRATGELFF.

The DNA of the CDR3 is TGTGCCAGCAGCCCAACCCGTCAGCAAGAGACCCAGTACTTC. This codes for CASSPTRQQETQYF. This chain joins TRBV11-3 and TRBJ2-5, with D unresolved. Trimming stripped 5 bases from V and 2 bases from J, with 12 bases between. Germline loops: CDR1 SGHNT, CDR2 YENEEA. The CDR3 spans 14 residues. Full variable domain (remainder filled in from reference TRBV11-3 and TRBJ2-5): EAGVVQSPRYKIIEKKQPVAFWCNPISGHNTLYWYLQNLGQGPELLIRYENEEAVDDSQLPKDRFSAERLKGVDSTLKIQPAELGDSAVYLCASSPTRQQETQYFGPGTRLLVL.

This clone appeared a single time. The chain combines TRBV30 with TRBJ1-5; the D is unclear. This CDR3 has 14 amino acids. The V and J ends lost 0 bases and 0 bases respectively, with 6 bases between them. Germline lookup yields CDR1 GTSNPN and CDR2 SVGIG (reference sequence). CDR3 in amino acids: CAWSVEFSNQPQHF. In nucleotides, the CDR3 is TGTGCCTGGAGTGTAGAGTTTAGCAATCAGCCCCAGCATTTT.

The chain recombines TRBV9 with TRBJ2-1; perhaps TRBD2 as D (5 bases). The CDR3 is made up of 14 amino acids. V was trimmed by 1 base and J by 5 bases, leaving 10 bases between them. Germline V gene data show CDR1 as SGDLS and CDR2 as YYNGEE. The chain's CDR3 is CASSVTGSNNEQFF. For the CDR3, the DNA is TGTGCCAGCAGCGTAACGGGGAGTAACAATGAGCAGTTCTTC.

CDR3 in DNA: TGCGCCAGCAGCCCGGAACCGGGGACTCTGTACGAGCAGTACTTC. Amino acids: CASSPEPGTLYEQYF. The rearrangement joins TRBV5-1 to TRBJ2-7; maybe TRBD2 (6 bases). This CDR3 region has 15 residues. V lost 4 bases, J lost 4 bases, and 18 bases lay in between. From germline, CDR1 is SGHRS and CDR2 YFSETQ.

The gene calls are TRBV7-8 and TRBJ2-1; no reliable D call. V was cut by 5 bases and J by 9 bases, with 11 bases left in between. CDR3 length: 12 amino acids. The germline gives CDR1 SGHVS, CDR2 FQNEAQ. Here the CDR3 reads CASSLVPIEQFF. In DNA form, the CDR3 reads TGTGCCAGCAGCCTCGTCCCCATTGAGCAGTTCTTC.

This clone has more than one count but fewer than ten. V and J are TRBV7-9 and TRBJ2-1; 8 nucleotides align to TRBD1. Losses at the gene ends were 4 bases for V and 0 bases for J; bases not matched to a gene: 5. The CDR3 sequence is 16 residues long. The V gene's germline CDR1 is SEHNR and CDR2 FQNEAQ (reference sequence). The CDR3 spells CASSSKTGGSYNEQFF. CDR3 nucleotides: TGTGCCAGCAGCTCAAAAACAGGGGGCTCCTACAATGAGCAGTTCTTC.

The V gene is TRBV5-4, the J gene TRBJ2-3; tentatively, D is TRBD2 (6 bases). Germline lookup yields CDR1 SGHNT and CDR2 YYREEE (reference sequence). The CDR3 runs to 14 residues. With 2 bases removed from V and 2 bases from J, the gap between germline ends came to 9 bases. The CDR3 is CASSLRGNTDTQYF. CDR3 bases: TGTGCCAGCAGCTTACGGGGGAACACAGATACGCAGTATTTT.

The genes are TRBV10-3 and TRBJ1-4; 7 positions match TRBD1. Germline CDR1 and CDR2: ENHRY and SYGVKD. The CDR3 has 15 amino acids. V shed 3 bases and J 3 bases; nucleotides not matched to a gene: 4. The CDR3 sequence is CAISERTGANEKLFF. The CDR3 DNA reads TGTGCCATCAGTGAACGAACAGGGGCTAATGAAAAACTGTTTTTT.

The chain carries TRBV2 and TRBJ1-5; D gene uncertain. Germline V gene sequence: CDR1 SNHLY, CDR2 FYNNEI. Deletions cut 2 bases from V and 5 bases from J, with 13 bases between. The CDR3 length is 15 residues. The CDR3 loop is CASSESLTGYQPQHF. The CDR3 nucleotides are TGTGCCAGCAGTGAATCCCTAACGGGATATCAGCCCCAGCATTTT.

V is TRBV10-2 and J is TRBJ2-7; 8 nucleotides line up with TRBD1. The CDR3 has 15 residues. Losses at the gene ends were 4 bases for V and 1 base for J; bases not matched to a gene: 6. Germline V gene data show CDR1 as WSHSY and CDR2 as SAAADI. The CDR3 region has the DNA TGCGCCAGCAGTGCGCTGGGGACAGGTTCCTACGAGCAGTACGTC. As protein: CASSALGTGSYEQYV.

The chain carries TRBV6-6 and TRBJ1-2; D unclear. In germline, CDR1 is MNHNY, CDR2 SVGAGI (reference sequence). Trimming took 8 bases from V and 4 from J, leaving 23 bases between them. This CDR3 comprises 16 residues. CDR3 loop: CASASTRRESRYGYTF. DNA for the CDR3: TGTGCCAGCGCATCAACTCGGAGGGAATCGCGCTATGGCTACACCTTC.

This chain links TRBV6-2 or TRBV6-3 with TRBJ1-1; a possible D gene is TRBD1 (5 bases). This CDR3 has 12 residues. The V and J ends lost 0 bases and 9 bases respectively, with 8 bases between them. CDR1 MNHEY and CDR2 SVGEGT come from the germline V gene. CDR3 sequence reads: CASSYSGVKAFF. CDR3 in DNA: TGTGCCAGCAGTTACTCGGGGGTGAAAGCTTTCTTT.

The chain links TRBV28 to TRBJ1-6, with D possibly TRBD1 on 5 matching bases. Trimming removed 7 bases from V and 5 bases from J, with 12 bases in between. Germline loops: CDR1 MDHEN, CDR2 SYDVKM. The CDR3 spans 14 residues. The CDR3 loop is CASIRGPHNSPLHF. The CDR3, as DNA: TGTGCCAGCATTAGGGGTCCCCATAATTCACCCCTCCACTTT.

The chain employs TRBV11-2 and TRBJ2-1; no clear D. From germline, CDR1 is SGHAT and CDR2 FQNNGV. V was cut by 7 bases and J by 8 bases, with 9 bases left in between. There are 11 residues in the CDR3. The CDR3 DNA follows: TGTGCCAGCACGGATCGGGATGAGCAGTTCTTC. Translating gives CASTDRDEQFF.

The chain links TRBV19 to TRBJ2-3; perhaps TRBD2 as D (6 bases). Germline V gene sequence: CDR1 LNHDA, CDR2 SQIVND (reference sequence). This CDR3 has 15 residues. V was shortened by 4 bases and J by 2 bases, with 13 bases between the two germline ends. Here the CDR3 DNA reads TGTGCCAGTAGTAATGGGCGGGGAAACACAGATACGCAGTATTTT. Amino acid sequence: CASSNGRGNTDTQYF.

V gene TRBV28 combines with J gene TRBJ1-5; D is unclear. The V end lost 5 bases, the J end lost 5 bases, and 16 bases lay between the germline ends. The CDR3 is made up of 15 amino acids. Per germline, CDR1 MDHEN and CDR2 SYDVKM. The CDR3 loop is CASSLPSSRYQPQHF. The CDR3, as DNA: TGTGCCAGCAGTCTCCCTTCAAGCCGGTATCAGCCCCAGCATTTT.

The rearrangement uses TRBV30 and TRBJ1-2; D call uncertain. Germline V gene sequence: CDR1 GTSNPN, CDR2 SVGIG (reference sequence). This CDR3 is 14 amino acids long. Trimming pared 0 bases from V and 0 bases from J, leaving 8 bases between. The DNA for the CDR3 is TGTGCCTGGAGTGTGTCCGGAGCTAACTATGGCTACACCTTC. Translating it yields CAWSVSGANYGYTF.

The gene calls are TRBV5-1 and TRBJ1-1; weak D call: TRBD1 (6 bases). Trimming took off 5 bases at V and 3 bases at J, with 20 bases between the two ends. Germline V gives CDR1 SGHRS, CDR2 YFSETQ. There are 16 residues in the CDR3. The CDR3 region has the DNA TGCGCCAGCAGAGGTCAGGCAGGGGTTATGGACACTGAAGCTTTCTTT. It codes for CASRGQAGVMDTEAFF.

The CDR3 DNA sequence: TGTGCCAGCAGTCTGACCGGGGGGGACACCATATATTTT. Translation: CASSLTGGDTIYF. The rearrangement uses TRBV7-3 and TRBJ1-3, with D perhaps matching TRBD1 (5 bases). Germline V gene lookup returns CDR1 SGHTA and CDR2 FQGTGA. The ends were cut back, 6 bases at V and 8 bases at J, with 14 bases in the middle. The CDR3 totals 13 residues.

The CDR3 region is CASSLERGRGRLGYTF. Written as DNA, the CDR3 is TGTGCCAGCAGCTTAGAAAGAGGCAGGGGGCGCCTTGGCTACACCTTC. The rearrangement joins TRBV7-2 to TRBJ1-2; 8 nucleotides agree with TRBD1. The V gene's germline CDR1 is SGHTA and CDR2 FQGNSA. The trim removed 1 base at V and 7 bases at J, leaving 11 bases unmatched. The CDR3 is made up of 16 amino acids.

The CDR3 is CASSPPNGNRGIYGYTF. In DNA, the CDR3 is TGTGCCAGCTCACCACCAAACGGTAACAGGGGGATCTATGGCTACACCTTC. The chain carries TRBV18 and TRBJ1-2; 8 bases map to TRBD1. CDR1 is KGHSH, CDR2 LQKENI, per germline. The CDR3 runs 17 residues. V gave up 0 bases and J gave up 4 bases; unmatched junction bases: 10.